A selection of T cell receptor beta chains follows, all from one sample in a study of T cell repertoires in cytomegalovirus infection. TCRdb reprocessed the reads with MiXCR, giving one entry per CDR3 protein. The sample records hundreds of thousands of distinct CDR3 sequences, roughly a sixth being singletons. Input material: PBMCs. These TCRs come from a human donor in good health (CMV status not recorded). Some clones in this sample may be carry-over from other donors' samples. The CDR3 runs from the conserved cysteine through the conserved F or W. D genes are given only for firm matches. Clone size is not always given. Where it is, it says once, few, many or a class for expanded clones.

clone_size d_call j_call v_call cdr3_nt cdr3_aa
many NA TRBJ1-2 TRBV28 TGTGCCAGCAGTTCGCCTGGGCTGAACTATGGCTACACCTTC CASSSPGLNYGYTF
NA NA TRBJ1-2 TRBV4-3 TGCGCCAGCAGCCAAGAGAGCGTCAGGGCGTATTATGGCTACACCTTC CASSQESVRAYYGYTF
few TRBD1 TRBJ2-5 TRBV3-1 TGTGCCAGCGCCCGTGGGGACAGAAATCAAGAGACCCAGTACTTC CASARGDRNQETQYF
NA NA TRBJ1-1 TRBV13 TGTGCCAGCAGCTTAGGCGTCACGGGGTTTACTGAAGCTTTCTTT CASSLGVTGFTEAFF
NA TRBD1 TRBJ2-5 TRBV29-1 TGCAGCGTGCGGGCAGGGGGACAAGAGACCCAGTACTTC CSVRAGGQETQYF
NA NA TRBJ1-1 TRBV28 TGTGCCAGCAGTTTAGGTCCGGACACTGAAGCTTTCTTT CASSLGPDTEAFF
NA NA TRBJ1-5 TRBV25-1 TGTGCCAGCAGTGAATTCATGGGACCGGATCAGCCCCAGCATTTT CASSEFMGPDQPQHF
many NA TRBJ1-5 TRBV28 TGTGCCAGCAGTTTACATGGGGGTCCGCAGCCCCAGCATTTT CASSLHGGPQPQHF
NA NA TRBJ2-1 TRBV28 TGTGCCAGCAGGGAAAACCGGGGGTTCCTCAATGAGCAGTTCTTC CASRENRGFLNEQFF
many TRBD2 TRBJ2-3 TRBV7-2 TGTGCCAGCAGCACAGAGACTAGCAGCACAGATACGCAGTATTTT CASSTETSSTDTQYF
NA TRBD2 TRBJ2-5 TRBV2 TGTGCCAGCAGGGGGGGGAGTGAGACCCAGTACTTC CASRGGSETQYF
few TRBD1 TRBJ1-1 TRBV2 TGTGCCAGCAGCTCGACAGGGGCGGTGACTGAAGCTTTCTTT CASSSTGAVTEAFF
NA TRBD1 TRBJ2-2 TRBV12-3/TRBV12-4 TGTGCCAGCAGTGGGGGACAGGGGGCTGCCGGGGAGCTGTTTTTT CASSGGQGAAGELFF
many NA TRBJ2-5 TRBV7-6 TGTGCCAGCAGCTCGCCTACCAGCGTGGAGACCCAGTACTTC CASSSPTSVETQYF
few TRBD1 TRBJ2-2 TRBV6-2/TRBV6-3 TGTGCCAGCAGTTACCGTACAGGGGGTAACACCGGGGAGCTGTTTTTT CASSYRTGGNTGELFF
many NA TRBJ1-4 TRBV12-3/TRBV12-4 TGTGCCAGCAGCCAGGGCACTAATGAAAAACTGTTTTTT CASSQGTNEKLFF
NA NA TRBJ1-5 TRBV4-1 TGCGCCAGCAGCCAAACGGCCAGTCAGCCCCAGCATTTT CASSQTASQPQHF
many NA TRBJ2-3 TRBV20-1 TGCAGTGCTGGAGTAACAGGACGCACAGATACGCAGTATTTT CSAGVTGRTDTQYF
many NA TRBJ2-5 TRBV28 TGTGCCAGCAGTTCCATGGGGGATCAAGAGACCCAGTACTTC CASSSMGDQETQYF
NA NA TRBJ2-7 TRBV28 TGTGCCAGCAGTAACTTCAACGAGCAGTACTTC CASSNFNEQYF
NA NA TRBJ1-5 TRBV20-1 TGCAGTGCCGGACGCGGGATGGGCAATCAGCCCCAGCATTTT CSAGRGMGNQPQHF
NA TRBD1 TRBJ1-6 TRBV12-3/TRBV12-4 TGTGCCAGCAGTTTTTCTGGGACAGAAAATAATTCACCCCTCCACTTT CASSFSGTENNSPLHF
NA NA TRBJ1-5 TRBV12-3/TRBV12-4 TGTGCCAGCAGCCGCAGGGGTCCTTACCGGCAGCCCCAGCATTTT CASSRRGPYRQPQHF
NA TRBD1 TRBJ1-1 TRBV5-6 TGTGCCAGCAGCTTGGAGGGACAGGGGTGGACTGAAGCTTTCTTT CASSLEGQGWTEAFF
few TRBD1 TRBJ2-2 TRBV11-1 TGTGCCAGCAGCTCTACAGGGGCGAACACCGGGGAGCTGTTTTTT CASSSTGANTGELFF
few NA TRBJ2-2 TRBV2 TGTGCCAGCAGAGACCGGAGGGCTGCCGGGGAGCTGTTTTTT CASRDRRAAGELFF
many NA TRBJ1-5 TRBV28 TGTGCCAGCAGTTTCGGGCAGCCCCAGCATTTT CASSFGQPQHF
few TRBD2 TRBJ2-3 TRBV4-2 TGTGCCAGCAGCCAAGGAGGGGTACTAGCGGGAGAAGATACGCAGTATTTT CASSQGGVLAGEDTQYF
NA TRBD1 TRBJ2-2 TRBV28 TGTGCCAGCAGTGACGGGACAGGGCGAACCGGGGAGCTGTTTTTT CASSDGTGRTGELFF
many NA TRBJ1-2 TRBV19 TGTGCCAGTAGTGGAGGTTTTACGCCGGGAAACTATGGCTACACCTTC CASSGGFTPGNYGYTF
many NA TRBJ2-5 TRBV12-3/TRBV12-4 TGTGCCAGCAGACTGGGGGAGACCCAGTACTTC CASRLGETQYF
NA TRBD1 TRBJ1-4 TRBV4-1 TGCGCCAGCAGCTTATCCGGGACAGGCAATGAAAAACTGTTTTTT CASSLSGTGNEKLFF
many TRBD2 TRBJ2-3 TRBV4-3 TGCGCCAGCAGCCAATTCCGGGGGGGCCAGTATCGTAACACAGATACGCAGTATTTT CASSQFRGGQYRNTDTQYF
NA NA TRBJ2-7 TRBV7-9 TGTGCCAGCAGCTTAGGGAGAAGTCAGGTCTACGAGCAGTACTTC CASSLGRSQVYEQYF
NA TRBD1 TRBJ2-7 TRBV20-1 TGCAGTGCTAGTCTCACAGGGGGCCCCCGGATGCAGTACTTC CSASLTGGPRMQYF
NA NA TRBJ1-3 TRBV12-3/TRBV12-4 TGTGCCAGCAGTTTAATTTTTCACAGCCGCTCTGGAAACACCATATATTTT CASSLIFHSRSGNTIYF
NA NA TRBJ1-4 TRBV4-1 TGCGCCAGCAGCCGAGGGAGGTACGAGGAAAAACTGTTTTTT CASSRGRYEEKLFF
few NA TRBJ1-1 TRBV25-1 TGTGCCAGCAGTGAGGGGGGGCTAGGCGGTACTGAAGCTTTCTTT CASSEGGLGGTEAFF
NA NA TRBJ2-7 TRBV20-1 TGCAGTGCTAGAGAGGCTACAGGGACACCCTACGAGCAGTACTTC CSAREATGTPYEQYF
few NA TRBJ1-5 TRBV7-9 TGTGCCAGCAGCGGAGGGTACGGACAGCCCCAGCATTTT CASSGGYGQPQHF
NA NA TRBJ2-1 TRBV2 TGTGCCAGCAGTCCGGGGTATGGGCAGGCGTTCGACAATGAGCAGTTCTTC CASSPGYGQAFDNEQFF
few NA TRBJ1-6 TRBV20-1 TGCAGTGCTAGAGAGGGGACAAATAATTCACCCCTCCACTTT CSAREGTNNSPLHF
many NA TRBJ1-5 TRBV7-2 TGTGCCAGCAGCCCTGGTCGCGGCAATCAGCCCCAGCATTTT CASSPGRGNQPQHF
many NA TRBJ1-1 TRBV7-2 TGTGCCAGCACCCTCCACCGGGACGGCGGCACTGAAGCTTTCTTT CASTLHRDGGTEAFF
NA NA TRBJ2-7 TRBV20-1 TGCAGTGCTAGACCCGGGACCCCCTACGAGCAGTACTTC CSARPGTPYEQYF
NA NA TRBJ1-5 TRBV4-2 TGTGCCAGCAGCCAAGGGACAGAGAGCAATCAGCCCCAGCATTTT CASSQGTESNQPQHF
many NA TRBJ1-6 TRBV7-2 TGTGCCAGCAGCTTAGACGGAGATAATTCACCCCTCCACTTT CASSLDGDNSPLHF
NA TRBD1 TRBJ1-2 TRBV6-5 TGTGCCAGCAGTTACTTATCGGGACAGACTAACTATGGCTACACCTTC CASSYLSGQTNYGYTF
NA NA TRBJ2-3 TRBV20-1 TGCAGTGCTCCCGGGCCTAAAAGGGATACGCAGTATTTT CSAPGPKRDTQYF
NA TRBD1 TRBJ2-1 TRBV27 TGTGCCAGCAGTTTATGGGACAGAAACAATGAGCAGTTCTTC CASSLWDRNNEQFF
NA TRBD2 TRBJ2-1 TRBV20-1 TGCAGTGCTAGCCTCGGGAGGCTTCGATACAATGAGCAGTTCTTC CSASLGRLRYNEQFF
NA NA TRBJ2-3 TRBV10-3 TGTGCCATCAGTGCCCGAGTTGATACGCAGTATTTT CAISARVDTQYF
many TRBD2 TRBJ2-1 TRBV7-2 TGTGCCAGCAGCTTATCCCGGACTAGCGATGAGCAGTTCTTC CASSLSRTSDEQFF
few NA TRBJ1-5 TRBV9 TGTGCCAGCAGCGTAGCCCTGGACGCTCAGCCCCAGCATTTT CASSVALDAQPQHF
NA NA TRBJ1-2 TRBV20-1 TGCAGTGCTAGAGTCCGGGGGGCGACTGAGGGCTACACCTTC CSARVRGATEGYTF
NA NA TRBJ2-1 TRBV15 TGTGCCACCAGCAGACAGGGCTGGGACAATGAGCAGTTCTTC CATSRQGWDNEQFF
many NA TRBJ2-5 TRBV28 TGTGCCAGCAGTCAGGGGTCCACCCCTGAGACCCAGTACTTC CASSQGSTPETQYF
few TRBD1 TRBJ2-1 TRBV12-3/TRBV12-4 TGTGCCAGCACCCTAGGACAGGGGAATTACAATGAGCAGTTCTTC CASTLGQGNYNEQFF
NA NA TRBJ1-1 TRBV6-5 TGTGCCAGCAGACAGTGGAACACTGAAGCTTTCTTT CASRQWNTEAFF